Each of the 20 T cell receptor beta chains below was sequenced from the same sample in a study of T-cell memory formation after mild COVID-19. MiXCR, applied by TCRdb to the 5' RACE reads, yields one record per CDR3 protein. The sample yields 150,000 or so distinct CDR3 sequences, about 25% seen once. What was sequenced was PBMCs or a T cell subset sorted from them (not recorded which). The origin of the receptors is an adult woman who had mild COVID-19 (a few samples of this study predate the infection). Cell type and time point are not known.

The J gene is TRBJ2-7, the V gene TRBV6-2 or TRBV6-3; 12 bases align to TRBD2. The CDR3 contains 16 residues. Trimming removed 0 bases from V and 4 bases from J; junction bases left unmatched: 4. Germline CDR1 is MNHEY and CDR2 is SVGEGT. The CDR3 DNA follows: TGTGCCAGCAGTTACTCGAGGACTAGCGGGATGTACGAGCAGTACTTC. This translates into CASSYSRTSGMYEQYF.

This clonotype occurred a few times. The chain couples TRBV5-1 to TRBJ1-5, with D possibly being TRBD1 (6 bases). The V and J ends lost 4 bases and 6 bases respectively, with 23 bases between them. CDR1 is SGHRS, CDR2 YFSETQ, per germline. This CDR3 has 17 amino acids. The CDR3 region is CASSPDRWSGAGQPQHF. The CDR3 region has the DNA TGCGCCAGCAGCCCAGATCGGTGGTCAGGGGCCGGTCAGCCCCAGCATTTT.

A few counts support this clonotype. This chain connects TRBV9 to TRBJ2-3; TRBD1 might be the D (7 bases). The germline CDR1 and CDR2 sequences are SGDLS and YYNGEE. V was cut by 4 bases and J by 5 bases, with 23 bases left in between. The CDR3 runs to 17 residues. CDR3 protein: CASSHPRGESVRDTQYF. In DNA, the CDR3 is TGTGCCAGCAGCCATCCCAGGGGGGAGTCTGTCAGAGATACGCAGTATTTT.

Only a few counts were recorded for this clonotype. The chain joins TRBV15 to TRBJ2-3; 8 nucleotides agree with TRBD1. This CDR3 region has 16 residues. V was clipped by 1 base and J by 3 bases; unmatched bases: 6. CDR1 and CDR2 (germline): LNHNV, YYDKDF (reference sequence). The CDR3 nucleotides read TGTGCCACCAGCAGAGGGACAGGGTTTGGGACAGATACGCAGTATTTT. As protein: CATSRGTGFGTDTQYF. The whole variable domain, remainder taken from reference TRBV15 and TRBJ2-3, is DAMVIQNPRYQVTQFGKPVTLSCSQTLNHNVMYWYQQKSSQAPKLLFHYYDKDFNNEADTPDNFQSRRPNTSFCFLDIRSPGLGDTAMYLCATSRGTGFGTDTQYFGPGTRLTVL.

The chain is built from TRBV12-3 or TRBV12-4 and TRBJ1-5, with a weak D call TRBD1 (5 bases). CDR3 size: 16 residues. The ends were cut back, 5 bases at V and 2 bases at J, with 16 bases in the middle. The CDR3: CASSTMGGLGNQPQHF. The CDR3, as DNA: TGTGCCAGCAGTACTATGGGGGGGTTGGGCAATCAGCCCCAGCATTTT.

For this clonotype: A junction end diverges from the germline sequence, so it may reflect a read error. This sequence joins TRBV19 and TRBJ1-2; no clear D. Germline values: CDR1 LNHDA, CDR2 SQIVND (reference sequence). This CDR3 has 13 residues. As DNA, the CDR3 is TGTGCCAGTGGTATAGGCAGTCTCTATGGCTACACCTTC. Protein product: CASGIGSLYGYTF.

This clonotype was observed a handful of times. The rearrangement uses TRBV30 and TRBJ1-1; 7 nucleotides agree with TRBD1. Trimming removed 7 bases from V and 7 bases from J; junction bases left unmatched: 6. The germline CDR1 and CDR2 sequences are GTSNPN and SVGIG (reference sequence). The CDR3 has 11 amino acids. The CDR3 region is CASGQQIEAFF. For the CDR3, the DNA is TGTGCCTCGGGACAGCAAATTGAAGCTTTCTTT.

The rearrangement links TRBV9 to TRBJ2-7; weak D call: TRBD2 (5 bases). The CDR3 covers 15 residues. Germline V gives CDR1 SGDLS, CDR2 YYNGEE. Trimming pared 4 bases from V and 2 bases from J, leaving 16 bases between. The CDR3 reads CASSPTRDPTYEQYF. CDR3 coding DNA: TGTGCCAGCAGCCCAACACGGGATCCAACCTACGAGCAGTACTTC.

V is TRBV12-3 or TRBV12-4 and J is TRBJ2-1, with 12 bases that match TRBD2. Unmatched junction bases numbered 5, after V lost 5 bases and J lost 3 bases. The CDR3 has 16 amino acids. CDR3 sequence: CASSPQTSGSYNEQFF. CDR3 coding DNA: TGTGCCAGCAGTCCTCAGACTAGCGGGAGCTACAATGAGCAGTTCTTC.

This clonotype was recorded a few times. This chain links TRBV5-1 with TRBJ2-7, with 8 bases fitting TRBD1. Trimming took 4 bases from V and 2 from J; bases not matched to a gene: 8. The CDR3 loop spans 15 amino acids. From germline, CDR1 is SGHRS and CDR2 YFSETQ. The CDR3 spells CASSKDREVPYEQYF. CDR3 bases: TGCGCCAGCAGCAAGGACAGGGAGGTCCCCTACGAGCAGTACTTC.

This clonotype occurred a few times. The rearrangement links TRBV4-1 to TRBJ2-5, with D possibly matching TRBD2 (6 bases). CDR1 MGHRA and CDR2 YSYEKL come from the germline V gene. This CDR3 is built from 14 residues. Trimming took 0 bases from V and 10 from J, leaving 15 bases between them. CDR3 residues: CASSQEGTHNDQYF. CDR3 nucleotides: TGCGCCAGCAGCCAAGAAGGGACTCACAACGACCAGTACTTC.

The rearrangement uses TRBV12-3 or TRBV12-4 and TRBJ1-2; 7 nucleotides line up with TRBD1. The CDR3 length is 16 residues. V lost 4 bases to trimming and J lost 4 bases; unmatched junction nucleotides: 12. Written as DNA, the CDR3 is TGTGCCAGCAGTTCGGCGACAGGGCTCCGGGCCTATGGCTACACCTTC. Its translation is CASSSATGLRAYGYTF.

This clonotype was detected a few times. V is TRBV9 and J is TRBJ2-3; tentatively, D is TRBD2 (6 bases). This CDR3 is built from 15 residues. V lost 0 bases, J lost 2 bases, and 10 bases lay in between. Germline CDR1 and CDR2: SGDLS and YYNGEE. DNA for the CDR3: TGTGCCAGCAGCGTAGATAGGACTAACACAGATACGCAGTATTTT. Translation gives CASSVDRTNTDTQYF.

The chain carries TRBV10-2 and TRBJ1-2, with a possible D match to TRBD1 (6 bases). Trimming stripped 3 bases from V and 5 bases from J, with 16 bases between. This CDR3 spans 15 amino acids. Germline assignment: CDR1 WSHSY and CDR2 SAAADI. This chain's CDR3 is CASSDFEGGPYGYTF. The CDR3 bases are TGCGCCAGCAGTGATTTTGAGGGGGGGCCTTATGGCTACACCTTC.

The rearrangement uses TRBV20-1 and TRBJ2-7; D not resolved. Per germline, CDR1 DFQATT and CDR2 SNEGSKA (reference sequence). Trimming stripped 6 bases from V and 6 bases from J, with 12 bases between. The CDR3 is 11 amino acids. The CDR3 loop is CSAPKSGEQYF. The DNA for the CDR3 is TGCAGTGCCCCGAAGTCCGGCGAGCAGTACTTC.

The rearrangement uses TRBV7-9 and TRBJ2-2; D gene uncertain. V was clipped by 5 bases and J by 2 bases, with 15 bases between them. The CDR3 consists of 16 residues. The germline gives CDR1 SEHNR, CDR2 FQNEAQ (reference sequence). The CDR3 here is CASSPPGSANTGELFF. Here the CDR3 DNA reads TGTGCCAGCAGCCCCCCCGGGTCAGCTAACACCGGGGAGCTGTTTTTT.

The chain couples TRBV7-9 to TRBJ2-3, with a tentative D call TRBD2 (5 bases). V gave up 1 base and J gave up 0 bases, with 8 bases separating them. CDR1 and CDR2 (germline): SEHNR, FQNEAQ (reference sequence). The CDR3 has 15 residues. DNA of the CDR3: TGTGCCAGCAGCTTAGTTCTAGCCAGCACAGATACGCAGTATTTT. This encodes CASSLVLASTDTQYF.

V and J are TRBV4-2 and TRBJ2-3; 7 nucleotides line up with TRBD2. J was trimmed by 0 bases and V by 4 bases; bases with no gene match: 10. The CDR3 has 17 amino acids. Germline assignment: CDR1 LGHNA and CDR2 YNFKEQ. CDR3 region: CASSPLPSAGSTDTQYF. The DNA for the CDR3 is TGTGCCAGCAGCCCTCTCCCCTCAGCGGGGAGCACAGATACGCAGTATTTT.

In this sample, this clonotype turned up a few times. The chain couples TRBV6-5 to TRBJ2-1, with D possibly matching TRBD1 (5 bases). The V and J ends lost 4 bases and 9 bases respectively, with 13 bases between them. Germline V CDR1 and CDR2: MNHEY, SVGAGI. This CDR3 spans 13 amino acids. CDR3: CASSWQGTGEQFF. DNA for the CDR3: TGTGCCAGCAGTTGGCAGGGAACGGGTGAGCAGTTCTTC.

This clonotype was counted a few times. This chain joins TRBV24-1 and TRBJ1-5; D gene uncertain. Germline CDR1 and CDR2: KGHDR and SFDVKD. The CDR3 is 13 residues long. Deletions cut 0 bases from V and 5 bases from J, with 4 bases between. The CDR3 DNA reads TGTGCCACCAGTGATTTGGGAGATCAGCCCCAGCATTTT. This encodes CATSDLGDQPQHF.